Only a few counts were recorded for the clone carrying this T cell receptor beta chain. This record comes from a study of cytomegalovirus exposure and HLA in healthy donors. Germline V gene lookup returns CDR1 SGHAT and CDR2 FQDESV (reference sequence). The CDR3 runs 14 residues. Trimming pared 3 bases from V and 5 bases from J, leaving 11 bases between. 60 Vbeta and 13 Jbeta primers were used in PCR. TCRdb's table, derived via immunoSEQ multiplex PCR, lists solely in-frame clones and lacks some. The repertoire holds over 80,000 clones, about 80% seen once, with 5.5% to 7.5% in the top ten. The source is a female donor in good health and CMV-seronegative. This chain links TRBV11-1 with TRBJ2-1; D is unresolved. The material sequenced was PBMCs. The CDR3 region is CASSFPNENNEQFF. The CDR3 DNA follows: TGTGCCAGCAGCTTTCCGAACGAGAACAATGAGCAGTTCTTC.